The 22 T cell receptor beta chains below all came from one sample that was sequenced in a study of blood T cell repertoires in COVID-19. The protocol was immunoSEQ multiplex PCR, while the TCRdb copy is restricted to in-frame clones and leaves out a portion. The data show 100,000 to 150,000 clones, roughly 88% seen once. Sequencing was carried out using peripheral blood. These receptors were obtained from a human donor in a cohort sampled during active COVID-19.

This chain connects TRBV10-3 to TRBJ2-1; 9 positions match TRBD1. Germline V gene data show CDR1 as ENHRY and CDR2 as SYGVKD. The CDR3 totals 14 residues. The V segment lost 5 bases and the J segment 7 bases; nucleotides outside the gene matches: 6. The CDR3 sequence is CAISPGQGGNEQFF. Here the CDR3 DNA reads TGTGCCATCAGTCCGGGACAGGGCGGAAATGAGCAGTTCTTC.

This clone was detected only once. The genes are TRBV28 and TRBJ2-1, with 10 bases identical to TRBD2. Trimming took 4 bases from V and 3 from J; bases not matched to a gene: 6. CDR1 and CDR2 from the germline V gene are MDHEN and SYDVKM. CDR3 length equals 16 residues. CDR3 loop: CASSSLAGQIYNEQFF. DNA of the CDR3: TGTGCCAGCAGTTCACTAGCGGGGCAAATCTACAATGAGCAGTTCTTC. Looking up the rest from reference TRBV28 and TRBJ2-1 gives the full variable domain: DVKVTQSSRYLVKRTGEKVFLECVQDMDHENMFWYRQDPGLGLRLIYFSYDVKMKEKGDIPEGYSVSREKKERFSLILESASTNQTSMYLCASSSLAGQIYNEQFFGPGTRLTVL.

The chain combines TRBV28 with TRBJ2-2, with 9 bases matching TRBD2. The CDR3 consists of 15 residues. V trimming: 5 bases; J trimming: 4 bases; junction bases outside the gene matches: 5. CDR1 is MDHEN, CDR2 SYDVKM, per germline. CDR3 loop: CASSGSGSGTGELFF. CDR3 in DNA: TGTGCCAGCAGTGGTAGCGGGAGCGGCACCGGGGAGCTGTTTTTT. Full variable domain (rest looked up from reference TRBV28 and TRBJ2-2): DVKVTQSSRYLVKRTGEKVFLECVQDMDHENMFWYRQDPGLGLRLIYFSYDVKMKEKGDIPEGYSVSREKKERFSLILESASTNQTSMYLCASSGSGSGTGELFFGEGSRLTVL.

The rearrangement links TRBV5-5 to TRBJ2-5; D not resolved. This CDR3 comprises 11 residues. V lost 1 base, J lost 5 bases, and 3 bases lay in between. Germline V lookup: CDR1 SGHKS, CDR2 YYEKEE (reference sequence). The CDR3 coding sequence is TGTGCCAGCAGCTTGTCTGAGACCCAGTACTTC. The encoded protein is CASSLSETQYF.

The genes are TRBV4-1 and TRBJ2-2; D is unclear. This CDR3 is built from 12 residues. V lost 9 bases to trimming and J lost 6 bases, with 11 bases between them. The germline V gene has CDR1 MGHRA and CDR2 YSYEKL. CDR3 sequence reads: CASRVRAGELFF. The CDR3 DNA reads TGCGCCAGTCGAGTCCGGGCCGGGGAGCTGTTTTTT.

The chain recombines TRBV7-2 with TRBJ2-7, with 9 bases lining up with TRBD2. J lost 3 bases, V lost 0 bases, and 0 bases had no gene match. The CDR3 runs 14 residues. Germline V lookup: CDR1 SGHTA, CDR2 FQGNSA. CDR3 bases: TGTGCCAGCAGCTTAGCTAGCGGGGGCTACGAGCAGTACTTC. Translated: CASSLASGGYEQYF.

The V and J genes are TRBV9 and TRBJ2-1; 8 bases agree with TRBD1. Germline CDR1 and CDR2: SGDLS and YYNGEE. This CDR3 comprises 13 residues. Germline trimming cut 4 bases from V and 8 bases from J; bases unmatched to any gene: 5. The CDR3 spells CASSLQGGYEQFF. As DNA, the CDR3 is TGTGCCAGCAGCTTACAGGGGGGATATGAGCAGTTCTTC.

The sample holds a few counts of this clone. The chain uses TRBV25-1 and TRBJ2-6; the match to TRBD1 covers 8 bases. The length of the CDR3 is 17 residues. V dropped 3 bases and J dropped 4; count of bases not matched to a gene: 8. Germline-derived CDR1 and CDR2 are MGHDK and SYGVNS. The CDR3 here is CASSDLSTGAGANVLTF. The CDR3 DNA reads as TGTGCCAGCAGTGATCTATCGACAGGGGCAGGGGCCAACGTCCTGACTTTC. Full variable domain (rest looked up from reference TRBV25-1 and TRBJ2-6): EADIYQTPRYLVIGTGKKITLECSQTMGHDKMYWYQQDPGMELHLIHYSYGVNSTEKGDLSSESTVSRIRTEHFPLTLESARPSHTSQYLCASSDLSTGAGANVLTFGAGSRLTVL.

About this clone itself: Other nucleotide sequences in the sample specify the same CDR3. The chain has TRBV6-5 and TRBJ1-5; D not resolved. The CDR3 is made up of 15 amino acids. Germline values: CDR1 MNHEY, CDR2 SVGAGI. V lost 0 bases and J lost 2, with 8 bases in between. CDR3 bases: TGTGCCAGCAGTTACTCGAACAGAGGCAATCAGCCCCAGCATTTT. Protein: CASSYSNRGNQPQHF.

This chain links TRBV5-1 with TRBJ2-6; D is unclear. Trimming cost V 7 bases and J 4 bases, with 12 bases left between them. The CDR3 has 14 residues. CDR1 and CDR2 (germline): SGHRS, YFSETQ. The CDR3: CASRPGSGANVLTF. CDR3 DNA: TGCGCCAGCCGCCCCGGGTCCGGGGCCAACGTCCTGACTTTC.

This clone has only a few counts. The rearrangement uses TRBV10-1 and TRBJ1-5; perhaps TRBD1 as D (5 bases). This CDR3 is 16 amino acids long. Germline V gene sequence: CDR1 WNHNN, CDR2 SYGVQD (reference sequence). The V and J ends lost 9 bases and 0 bases respectively, with 18 bases between them. DNA of the CDR3: TGCGCCAGACAACAGGACAATAAATTTAGCAATCAGCCCCAGCATTTT. Protein: CARQQDNKFSNQPQHF.

The rearrangement joins TRBV24-1 to TRBJ2-3; TRBD2 aligns across 13 bases. The germline V gene encodes CDR1 KGHDR and CDR2 SFDVKD. V shed 3 bases and J 4 bases; nucleotides not matched to a gene: 6. This CDR3 has 17 amino acids. The CDR3 reads CATSDGTSGRASDTQYF. The CDR3 coding sequence is TGTGCCACCAGTGATGGCACTAGCGGGAGGGCCTCAGATACGCAGTATTTT.

The sample holds a few counts of this clone. The J gene is TRBJ2-7, the V gene TRBV7-3, with TRBD2 identical over 9 bases. Germline V gives CDR1 SGHTA, CDR2 FQGTGA. The CDR3 spans 16 residues. V dropped 1 base and J dropped 4; count of bases not matched to a gene: 8. The CDR3 DNA is TGTGCCAGCAGCTTAAGAGGACGGGGACTAGCTTACGAGCAGTACTTC. Amino acids: CASSLRGRGLAYEQYF.

This clone showed up just once. Written as DNA, the CDR3 is TGTGCCAGCACTCTGGATAGCGGGACCCACAATGAGCAGTTCTTC. Its protein product is CASTLDSGTHNEQFF. V is TRBV27 and J is TRBJ2-1, with 8 positions matching TRBD2. The germline V gene has CDR1 MNHEY and CDR2 SMNVEV (reference sequence). This CDR3 comprises 15 residues. After removal of 7 bases from V and 5 bases from J, the junction contained 10 bases not matched to a gene.

This clone was detected once. V and J are TRBV12-3 or TRBV12-4 and TRBJ2-1; perhaps TRBD2 as D (5 bases). CDR3 length equals 13 residues. Trimming stripped 7 bases from V and 7 bases from J, with 14 bases between. For the CDR3, the DNA is TGTGCCAGCAAGAAGCGGCCCGATAATGAGCAGTTCTTC. Translating gives CASKKRPDNEQFF.

The chain recombines TRBV3-1 (or the pseudogene TRBV3-2) with TRBJ2-1; unclear D gene. Germline V gene sequence: CDR1 LGHDT, CDR2 YNNKEL (reference sequence). The CDR3 runs 12 residues. Trimming took 4 bases from V and 7 from J, leaving 8 bases between them. The CDR3 here is CASSRVENEQFF. CDR3 sequence (DNA): TGTGCCAGCAGCCGAGTGGAGAATGAGCAGTTCTTC.

This CDR3 is CASRPDRAGTEAFF. The CDR3 DNA is TGTGCCAGTAGGCCTGACAGGGCGGGGACTGAAGCTTTCTTT. J is TRBJ1-1 and V is TRBV19, with 7 bases lining up with TRBD1. The germline V gene has CDR1 LNHDA and CDR2 SQIVND (reference sequence). This CDR3 is 14 amino acids long. J was trimmed by 5 bases and V by 6 bases; bases with no gene match: 9.

The V call is TRBV19, the J call TRBJ1-4, with D uncertain. Germline values: CDR1 LNHDA, CDR2 SQIVND (reference sequence). The CDR3 has 13 residues. V gave up 6 bases and J gave up 4 bases, with 9 bases separating them. CDR3 DNA sequence: TGTGCCAGTAGCCAGAACTATAATGAAAAACTGTTTTTT. Translated, it gives CASSQNYNEKLFF. Full variable domain (outside the CDR3, taken from reference TRBV19 and TRBJ1-4): DGGITQSPKYLFRKEGQNVTLSCEQNLNHDAMYWYRQDPGQGLRLIYYSQIVNDFQKGDIAEGYSVSREKKESFPLTVTSAQKNPTAFYLCASSQNYNEKLFFGSGTQLSVL.

V is TRBV11-2 and J is TRBJ2-5; the D gene is possibly TRBD2 (5 bases). The germline V gene has CDR1 SGHAT and CDR2 FQNNGV. CDR3 length: 12 residues. Trimming left V 5 bases short and J 5 bases short, with 9 bases between. The CDR3: CASSRGPETQYF. DNA of the CDR3: TGTGCCAGCAGCCGAGGGCCGGAGACCCAGTACTTC.

The chain carries TRBV20-1 and TRBJ1-4; weak D call: TRBD1 (6 bases). Germline-derived CDR1 and CDR2 are DFQATT and SNEGSKA (reference sequence). CDR3 length: 15 amino acids. Trimming pared 3 bases from V and 5 bases from J, leaving 16 bases between. CDR3: CSASGGGWENEKLFF. DNA of the CDR3: TGCAGTGCTAGTGGCGGGGGCTGGGAGAATGAAAAACTGTTTTTT.

The genes are TRBV3-1 (or the pseudogene TRBV3-2) and TRBJ1-4; TRBD1 aligns across 8 bases. The CDR3 is 15 amino acids. Germline values: CDR1 LGHDT, CDR2 YNNKEL (reference sequence). The J segment lost 4 bases and the V segment lost 3 bases, leaving 4 bases of the junction unmatched. CDR3 nucleotides: TGTGCCAGCAGCCAGGACAGGGACCGTAATGAAAAACTGTTTTTT. Protein sequence: CASSQDRDRNEKLFF.

The sample holds one count of this clone. The chain combines TRBV11-1 with TRBJ2-1; D is perhaps TRBD1 (6 bases). Germline V gene lookup returns CDR1 SGHAT and CDR2 FQDESV (reference sequence). V gave up 4 bases and J gave up 7 bases, with 14 bases separating them. CDR3 length equals 14 residues. CDR3 amino acids: CASSSWPRGNEQFF. The CDR3 DNA reads TGTGCCAGCAGCTCGTGGCCAAGGGGGAATGAGCAGTTCTTC.